The 8 T cell receptor beta chains presented below share a single source sample, sequenced in a study of cytomegalovirus exposure and HLA in healthy donors. PCR primers comprised 60 Vbeta and 13 Jbeta primers. Generated by immunoSEQ multiplex PCR, the TCRdb table keeps only in-frame clones and is missing some. This table has about 170,000 clones, just over 75% appearing once. Sample: PBMCs. The receptors were gathered from a woman aged 30 to 39 in good health and CMV-seropositive.

This clone was observed a handful of times. This sequence joins TRBV6-6 and TRBJ1-3, with TRBD1 matching 10 bases. The CDR3 is made up of 16 amino acids. J gave up 0 bases and V 3 bases, and 2 bases lay outside the gene matches. Looked up from germline, CDR1 is MNHNY and CDR2 is SVGAGI (reference sequence). The CDR3 reads CASSYRTGGSGNTIYF. For the CDR3, the DNA is TGTGCCAGCAGTTATCGGACAGGGGGCTCTGGAAACACCATATATTTT.

This chain links TRBV25-1 with TRBJ2-1; TRBD2 agrees at 7 bases. After removal of 1 base from V and 15 bases from J, the junction contained 6 bases not matched to a gene. Germline assignment: CDR1 MGHDK and CDR2 SYGVNS. The CDR3 spans 12 residues. CDR3 sequence (DNA): TGTGCCAGCAGTGAATGGAACGGGAGGACGTTCTTC. Its translation is CASSEWNGRTFF.

This chain uses TRBV6-1 with TRBJ1-5; 9 positions match TRBD1. V gave up 1 base and J gave up 7 bases; unmatched junction bases: 8. Germline CDR1 MNHNS, CDR2 SASEGT. The CDR3 has 16 amino acids. The CDR3 nucleotides are TGTGCCAGCAGTGAAGTGACAGGGGGATTACGGCAGCCCCAGCATTTT. As protein: CASSEVTGGLRQPQHF.

The table lists this clone with a count of one. The rearrangement uses TRBV28 and TRBJ1-4; maybe TRBD1 (5 bases). This CDR3 has 16 amino acids. V shed 4 bases and J shed 15 bases, with 27 bases lying between them. Looked up from germline, CDR1 is MDHEN and CDR2 is SYDVKM. In nucleotides, the CDR3 is TGTGCCAGCAGTTCAGGTGGGGGTTCGGGACTCCAAACGGTGTTTTTT. It is translated as CASSSGGGSGLQTVFF.

CDR3 residues: CASSQQTGVGYTF. Written as DNA, the CDR3 is TGTGCCAGCAGCCAACAAACAGGGGTTGGCTACACCTTC. The rearrangement joins TRBV14 to TRBJ1-2; TRBD1 aligns across 7 bases. Per the germline V gene, CDR1 is SGHDN and CDR2 is FVKESK. The CDR3 totals 13 residues. Germline trimming cut 2 bases from V and 7 bases from J; bases unmatched to any gene: 4.

This clone was detected only a few times. CDR3 residues: CASSSIWEGRSGNTIYF. The CDR3 DNA follows: TGTGCCAGCAGCTCCATCTGGGAGGGACGGTCCGGAAACACCATATATTTT. J is TRBJ1-3 and V is TRBV9; a weak D match, TRBD1 (5 bases). V was pared by 4 bases and J by 4 bases, with 21 bases between. The CDR3 sequence is 17 residues long. Germline V gene sequence: CDR1 SGDLS, CDR2 YYNGEE.

This chain uses TRBV11-3 with TRBJ2-1, with 9 bases that match TRBD1. The germline gives CDR1 SGHNT, CDR2 YENEEA. The CDR3 has 14 amino acids. Trimming at V came to 3 bases and at J to 7 bases, leaving 4 bases not matched to a gene. The CDR3 spells CASSFGTGINEQFF. As DNA, the CDR3 is TGTGCCAGCAGCTTCGGGACAGGGATTAATGAGCAGTTCTTC.

In its sample, this clone was seen a few times. The chain recombines TRBV30 with TRBJ1-2, with D perhaps TRBD1 (5 bases). Germline CDR1 is GTSNPN and CDR2 is SVGIG (reference sequence). The V end lost 0 bases, the J end lost 8 bases, and 13 bases lay between the germline ends. The CDR3 has 13 residues. The CDR3 loop is CAWSVSGSGGYTF. The CDR3 DNA reads TGTGCCTGGAGTGTATCAGGGTCAGGGGGCTACACCTTC.